Included here is one T cell receptor (beta chain) sequence, with context. This clonotype was observed a few times. What this receptor recognizes is not known. The input lacks base qualities; no much larger clone sits a single base away. This sample stems from a study of Graves' ophthalmopathy and Graves' hyperthyroidism (dated 2018 in TCRdb). Study-wide context: Peripheral blood samples were taken at the time of initial diagnosis, before any treatment was given. TCR beta repertoire signatures were used to distinguish Graves' ophthalmopathy from Graves' hyperthyroidism and to predict progression to ophthalmopathy. In total, 135 blood samples were TCR-sequenced: approximately 42 ophthalmopathy, over 70 hyperthyroidism and approximately 17 hyperthyroidism-to-ophthalmopathy patients. A discovery set of 100 patients (approximately 42 ophthalmopathy, about 58 stable hyperthyroidism) was enrolled to explore V-J signatures distinguishing ophthalmopathy from hyperthyroidism. For independent validation, a separate cohort was made up of around 18 hyperthyroidism patients plus 17 patients who later progressed from hyperthyroidism to ophthalmopathy. In over 5 hyperthyroidism patients, the T-cell repertoire of thyroid tissue was compared with the T-cell repertoire of blood. After sampling, hyperthyroidism patients received methimazole starting at 30 mg daily, and ophthalmopathy patients received high-dose intravenous methylprednisolone. The 75 to 100 discovery patients were randomly split 7:3 into training and test sets. Study-wide conclusions, independent of this receptor: Most of the expanded thyroid clonotypes with a frequency above 0.001 were also detected in blood, and it was suggested that the thyroid immune response may be reflected by blood repertoires. In validation, the model predicted ophthalmopathy progression with roughly 68% sensitivity and roughly 72% specificity; some twelve predicted patients were CT-confirmed with GO in a median of 6.5 months. No statistical method was used to predetermine the sample size, and group allocation was not hidden from the investigators. In cross-validation, the 13-signature model distinguished ophthalmopathy from stable hyperthyroidism with approximately 90% sensitivity and around 84% specificity, while in the test set the corresponding values were roughly 80% and 75%.

Its CDR3 holds 14 amino acids, cysteine through phenylalanine. Solely the CDR3 DNA is kept, with 42 bases framed from the first base. According to the germline V gene, CDR1 reads MNHNS and CDR2 reads SASEGT. V sheds 0 bases and J sheds 4 bases, leaving 7 bases between their ends. For repertoire sequencing, TCR beta CDR3 regions were amplified from RNA transcripts. HTBI primers and the Qiagen OneStep RT-PCR kit were used in a first-round RT-PCR, which was followed by a second-round multiplex PCR, size selection and purification. The libraries underwent paired-end sequencing with 100 bp reads on an Illumina HiSeq2000. Per the original workflow: SOAPnuke was used for read processing, and reads with adapters, uncalled bases, a mean Phred below 15, or no exact constant-primer or identifier match were discarded. High-quality paired reads were merged with COPE v1.2.5. Clonotypes were defined as unique nucleotide sequences and were aligned to IMGT TRB V, D and J references using MiTCR v1.1. Only V-J combinations with frequency above 0.0001 were analysed, covering 98% to 99.2% of repertoires. For each V-J combination, a TCR clonal expansion and chaos score was defined as the ratio of F50 clonal expansion to chaos observed in the TCRdist matrix. Features were reduced by Welch's t-statistics and random forest to some 13 V-J combinations, which fed a naive Bayes classifier. The Morisita-Horn index was used to measure how similar the thyroid and blood repertoires were. The public reads were quality trimmed at Q25 with fastp and then assembled into clones with MiXCR by TCRdb, keeping productive beta chains. Every distinct CDR3 protein forms one entry, paired with its most common genes and DNA. TCRdb, not the authors, supplied the V and J calls. This sample gives hundreds of thousands of distinct CDR3 sequences in total; 22% of them show up just once. The top ten constitute approximately 7.7% of the sample.

Hyperthyroidism was considered stable if no progression to ophthalmopathy occurred within 18 months of follow-up. Hyperthyroidism patients were newly diagnosed, were aged 18 to 65 years, and had a disease duration under 2 months. Patients were excluded if they had other autoimmune diseases, uncontrolled infections, pregnancy or lactation. Diagnosis was based on clinical symptoms, serum thyroxine, TRAb, thyroid ultrasound and orbital computed tomography. Ficoll-Paque density gradient centrifugation was used to isolate PBMCs from 8.5 to 10 ml of fresh peripheral blood. Total RNA was extracted with Trizol reagent and quality-checked on an Agilent 2100 Bioanalyzer.

Sequenced input: peripheral blood. The rearranged chain carries TRBV6-1 and TRBJ1-3, with no confidently assigned D gene. The sequence was collected from a young woman with stable Graves' hyperthyroidism. Some clones in this sample may be carry-over from other donors' samples. Donor details come from another sample of the same person, matched by shared clones. The CDR3 region reads CASSEASGGNTIYF. The DNA sequence is given as TGTGCCAGCAGTGAAGCAAGCGGGGGAAACACCATATATTTT.